The present T cell receptor beta chain was sequenced within a study of blood T cell repertoires in COVID-19. The table came from immunoSEQ multiplex PCR; TCRdb's copy has only in-frame clones and leaves some out. The top ten hold about 20% of the sample, which has 70,000 to 95,000 clones, roughly 79% seen once. The CDR3 consists of 15 residues. The germline gives CDR1 SGHRS, CDR2 YFSETQ. Trimming cost V 4 bases and J 2 bases, with 13 bases left between them. What was sequenced was peripheral blood. This TCR was sampled from a woman aged 70-85 years with acute or convalescent COVID-19. V is TRBV5-1 and J is TRBJ1-3; weak D call: TRBD1 (6 bases). CDR3 amino acids: CASSPDPGAGNTIYF. CDR3 DNA: TGCGCCAGCAGCCCGGACCCAGGGGCTGGAAACACCATATATTTT.